One and the same sample provided the 31 T cell receptor beta chains below, sequenced in a study of neoadjuvant anti-PD-1 for oral cavity cancer. Libraries were prepared by immunoSEQ multiplex PCR; TCRdb keeps only in-frame clonotypes and omits some of them. This table has some 71,000 clones, around 83% appearing once. The sample in question was PBMCs, obtained before nivolumab (anti-PD-1) treatment. These receptor sequences come from a person aged 40 to 85 with oral cavity squamous cell carcinoma.

The V gene is TRBV19, the J gene TRBJ1-5, with a weak D call TRBD1 (5 bases). Germline-derived CDR1 and CDR2 are LNHDA and SQIVND (reference sequence). The CDR3 totals 15 residues. The V end was cut by 0 bases, the J end by 9 bases, with 15 bases between. The CDR3 loop reads CASSIDSRGTGPQHF. CDR3 coding DNA: TGTGCCAGTAGTATAGATAGCAGAGGGACGGGGCCCCAGCATTTT.

The chain recombines TRBV4-2 with TRBJ1-2; D is uncertain. The CDR3 is 15 residues long. Germline V CDR1 and CDR2: LGHNA, YNFKEQ. Trimming took 0 bases from V and 8 from J, leaving 16 bases between them. The CDR3 is CASSQDLEREVGYTF. For the CDR3, the DNA is TGTGCCAGCAGCCAAGATCTGGAACGCGAGGTGGGCTACACCTTC.

The V gene is TRBV6-5, the J gene TRBJ1-1, with D possibly TRBD1 on 5 matching bases. Germline-derived CDR1 and CDR2 are MNHEY and SVGAGI. Trimming stripped 8 bases from V and 4 bases from J, with 17 bases between. CDR3 length: 14 residues. CDR3 in amino acids: CASRPAGRGTEAFF. The CDR3 DNA sequence: TGTGCCAGCCGCCCCGCGGGAAGGGGCACTGAAGCTTTCTTT.

The J gene is TRBJ1-4, the V gene TRBV9; TRBD1 aligns across 7 bases. This CDR3 spans 16 amino acids. From germline, CDR1 is SGDLS and CDR2 YYNGEE. The J segment lost 4 bases and the V segment lost 3 bases, leaving 9 bases of the junction unmatched. CDR3 in DNA: TGTGCCAGCAGCGACGGAGGGACAGCCGTTAATGAAAAACTGTTTTTT. Protein product: CASSDGGTAVNEKLFF.

The chain uses TRBV9 and TRBJ1-3; 9 bases fit TRBD1. There are 15 residues in the CDR3. Germline CDR1 reads SGDLS; CDR2 reads YYNGEE. Trimming cost V 3 bases and J 2 bases; bases outside gene matches: 3. CDR3 nucleotide sequence: TGTGCCAGCAGCGAGAGGGACAGGGCTGGAAACACCATATATTTT. Protein product: CASSERDRAGNTIYF.

J is TRBJ1-3 and V is TRBV11-2, with D uncertain. Trimming stripped 5 bases from V and 4 bases from J, with 9 bases between. Germline CDR1 reads SGHAT; CDR2 reads FQNNGV. The CDR3 runs 13 residues. The CDR3 DNA sequence: TGTGCCAGCAGCCCAGGAAGAGGAAACACCATATATTTT. Protein sequence: CASSPGRGNTIYF.

The chain uses TRBV6-5 and TRBJ1-3; D gene unclear. V gave up 6 bases and J gave up 1 base, with 10 bases separating them. The germline V gene encodes CDR1 MNHEY and CDR2 SVGAGI. The CDR3 extends over 14 amino acids. CDR3 sequence (DNA): TGTGCCAGCAGAGAGTTCAGGTCTGGAAACACCATATATTTT. As protein: CASREFRSGNTIYF.

The chain links TRBV6-1 to TRBJ1-6; 12 nucleotides match TRBD1. The CDR3 is 14 residues long. Trimming cost V 7 bases and J 10 bases; bases outside gene matches: 5. Germline CDR1 and CDR2: MNHNS and SASEGT. CDR3 region: CASKAGTGGSPLHF. CDR3 bases: TGTGCCAGCAAAGCCGGGACAGGGGGCTCACCCCTCCACTTT.

The chain has TRBV5-1 and TRBJ1-2; no clear D. There are 15 residues in the CDR3. Trimming removed 0 bases at V and 8 bases at J, with 17 bases between. Looked up from germline, CDR1 is SGHRS and CDR2 is YFSETQ. The CDR3, as DNA: TGCGCCAGCAGCTTGGTTGGGCGCCTTAGCGGCGGCTACACCTTC. Translated, it gives CASSLVGRLSGGYTF.

This clone was seen just once. V and J are TRBV28 and TRBJ2-2; no clear D gene. From germline, CDR1 is MDHEN and CDR2 SYDVKM. The CDR3 length is 15 residues. V was pared by 5 bases and J by 2 bases, with 12 bases between. The CDR3 nucleotides are TGTGCCAGCAGTCCCGCGCTGGGTAACACCGGGGAGCTGTTTTTT. This translates into CASSPALGNTGELFF.

The CDR3 loop is CALGSRAYEQYF. The CDR3 coding sequence is TGTGCCCTGGGGTCTCGGGCCTACGAGCAGTACTTC. The chain has TRBV2 and TRBJ2-7; D is ambiguous. The germline V gene encodes CDR1 SNHLY and CDR2 FYNNEI. CDR3 size: 12 residues. The ends were cut back, 11 bases at V and 2 bases at J, with 13 bases in the middle.

This clone was seen a few times. The chain links TRBV6-5 to TRBJ1-2; D might be TRBD1 (5 bases). CDR3 size: 13 residues. Germline V lookup: CDR1 MNHEY, CDR2 SVGAGI. The V end lost 6 bases, the J end lost 4 bases, and 12 bases lay between the germline ends. Here the CDR3 reads CASSPGAGYGYTF. In nucleotides, the CDR3 is TGTGCCAGCAGCCCCGGGGCGGGCTATGGCTACACCTTC.

The rearrangement links TRBV29-1 to TRBJ1-3, with D perhaps matching TRBD1 (5 bases). Germline CDR1 reads SQVTM; CDR2 reads ANQGSEA. This CDR3 has 14 amino acids. Trimming shortened V by 3 bases and J by 4 bases, and 13 bases separated the two germline ends. The CDR3 DNA reads TGCAGCGTTGATTGGGGGACCGGCGGAAACACCATATATTTT. Its protein product is CSVDWGTGGNTIYF.

There are a few counts of this clone. V gene TRBV5-4 combines with J gene TRBJ1-1, with D perhaps TRBD1 (5 bases). V was pared by 1 base and J by 8 bases, with 9 bases between. This CDR3 is built from 12 residues. CDR1 and CDR2 from the germline V gene are SGHNT and YYREEE (reference sequence). CDR3: CASSLSGAEAFF. The CDR3 nucleotides are TGTGCCAGCAGCTTGTCCGGGGCCGAAGCTTTCTTT. Combining the CDR3 with reference TRBV5-4 and TRBJ1-1 gives the whole variable domain ETGVTQSPTHLIKTRGQQVTLRCSSQSGHNTVSWYQQALGQGPQFIFQYYREEENGRGNFPPRFSGLQFPNYSSELNVNALELDDSALYLCASSLSGAEAFFGQGTRLTVV.

V is TRBV2 and J is TRBJ2-7, with D possibly TRBD1 on 6 matching bases. V shed 8 bases and J shed 4 bases, with 18 bases lying between them. CDR1 and CDR2 (germline): SNHLY, FYNNEI. The CDR3 length is 14 residues. Written as DNA, the CDR3 is TGTGCCAGCTCGGGGCTGAGGGGGATTTACGAGCAGTACTTC. Translation gives CASSGLRGIYEQYF.

V and J are TRBV7-2 and TRBJ2-1; TRBD2 matches at 8 bases. The V gene's germline CDR1 is SGHTA and CDR2 FQGNSA. The CDR3 is made up of 15 amino acids. Germline trimming cut 5 bases from V and 0 bases from J; bases unmatched to any gene: 3. The DNA of the CDR3 is TGTGCCAGCAGCATTAGCGGGGTCTCCTACAATGAGCAGTTCTTC. Translated, it gives CASSISGVSYNEQFF.

The chain has TRBV11-2 and TRBJ2-1, with D maybe TRBD2 (6 bases). CDR1 and CDR2 from the germline V gene are SGHAT and FQNNGV. CDR3 length: 18 amino acids. The germline V and J ends were trimmed by 5 bases and 1 base, with 21 bases remaining between them. CDR3 nucleotides: TGTGCCAGCAGCACTAACAAAAGAATAGCGGTATCCTACAATGAGCAGTTCTTC. Translation: CASSTNKRIAVSYNEQFF.

The J gene is TRBJ2-7, the V gene TRBV6-1; possible D gene TRBD1, 6 bases. The V and J ends lost 7 bases and 3 bases respectively, with 13 bases between them. The CDR3 is 13 amino acids. Germline-derived CDR1 and CDR2 are MNHNS and SASEGT. For the CDR3, the DNA is TGTGCCAGCACTGGACAGACATACTACGAGCAGTACTTC. Translating it yields CASTGQTYYEQYF.

The table lists this clone with a count of one. The chain employs TRBV5-1 and TRBJ1-3; no firm D call. Trimming shortened V by 1 base and J by 4 bases, and 12 bases separated the two germline ends. This CDR3 contains 15 residues. Germline lookup yields CDR1 SGHRS and CDR2 YFSETQ. CDR3 protein: CASSLTGEGGNTIYF. In DNA, the CDR3 is TGCGCCAGCAGCTTGACGGGTGAGGGAGGAAACACCATATATTTT.

This sequence joins TRBV11-2 and TRBJ2-7, with 11 positions matching TRBD2. Looked up from germline, CDR1 is SGHAT and CDR2 is FQNNGV. The CDR3 loop spans 15 amino acids. Trimming cost V 2 bases and J 2 bases; bases outside gene matches: 2. The CDR3 region has the DNA TGTGCCAGCAGCTTAAGGACTAGCGGGCCCTACGAGCAGTACTTC. Protein: CASSLRTSGPYEQYF. The variable domain in full, completed from reference TRBV11-2 and TRBJ2-7, reads EAGVAQSPRYKIIEKRQSVAFWCNPISGHATLYWYQQILGQGPKLLIQFQNNGVVDDSQLPKDRFSAERLKGVDSTLKIQPAKLEDSAVYLCASSLRTSGPYEQYFGPGTRLTVT.

The rearrangement links TRBV5-4 to TRBJ2-7; TRBD1 matches 11 bases. Germline CDR1 and CDR2: SGHNT and YYREEE (reference sequence). With 3 bases clipped from V and 5 bases from J, the junction kept 4 bases outside the gene matches. The CDR3 totals 14 residues. In DNA, the CDR3 is TGTGCCAGCAGCTCCAGGACAGGGGGCGACGAGCAGTACTTC. This sequence encodes CASSSRTGGDEQYF.

The gene calls are TRBV9 and TRBJ1-1, with TRBD1 as a possible D gene (5 bases). Trimming took off 5 bases at V and 1 base at J, with 21 bases between the two ends. CDR1 and CDR2 (germline): SGDLS, YYNGEE. This CDR3 has 17 amino acids. The CDR3: CASRGVGLPGQNTEAFF. The CDR3 DNA is TGTGCCAGCAGAGGGGTAGGTCTACCTGGACAGAACACTGAAGCTTTCTTT.

The chain is built from TRBV2 and TRBJ1-2; D is unresolved. CDR3 length equals 14 residues. Per germline, CDR1 SNHLY and CDR2 FYNNEI. The V end was cut by 6 bases, the J end by 0 bases, with 11 bases between. CDR3 sequence reads: CASRKETTNYGYTF. The CDR3 nucleotides are TGTGCCAGCAGGAAGGAGACAACTAACTATGGCTACACCTTC.

The rearrangement joins TRBV6-1 to TRBJ2-1; 9 nucleotides agree with TRBD2. The V gene's germline CDR1 is MNHNS and CDR2 SASEGT. This CDR3 region has 15 residues. Trimming removed 8 bases from V and 0 bases from J; junction bases left unmatched: 5. Written as DNA, the CDR3 is TGTGCCAGCCTTCTAGCGGGGAGCTCCTACAATGAGCAGTTCTTC. Translating it yields CASLLAGSSYNEQFF.

V usage is TRBV7-8 and J usage is TRBJ2-7; 9 positions match TRBD1. CDR3 length: 14 amino acids. V shed 6 bases, J shed 4 bases, and the junction held 7 bases outside the gene matches. Germline-derived CDR1 and CDR2 are SGHVS and FQNEAQ. DNA of the CDR3: TGTGCCAGCAGTTACGACAGGGGGTTTTACGAGCAGTACTTC. It yields the protein CASSYDRGFYEQYF.

This rearrangement joins TRBV7-3 to TRBJ1-6, with 8 bases matching TRBD1. The germline gives CDR1 SGHTA, CDR2 FQGTGA. The CDR3 spans 13 residues. The ends lost 4 bases at V and 15 bases at J; junction bases unmatched: 8. The CDR3 is CASSSGQGKRLHF. The CDR3 nucleotides read TGTGCCAGCAGCTCCGGACAGGGTAAACGCCTCCACTTT.

The chain joins TRBV6-5 to TRBJ2-7; D not resolved. Germline CDR1 MNHEY, CDR2 SVGAGI. The length of the CDR3 is 13 residues. V was shortened by 6 bases and J by 0 bases, with 9 bases between the two germline ends. DNA for the CDR3: TGTGCCAGCAGGATGGGATCCTCCTACGAGCAGTACTTC. Its translation: CASRMGSSYEQYF.

The chain has TRBV28 and TRBJ2-3; 11 bases fit TRBD2. This CDR3 region has 16 residues. Germline CDR1 MDHEN, CDR2 SYDVKM. The V segment lost 5 bases and the J segment 2 bases; nucleotides outside the gene matches: 6. The CDR3 sequence: CASSQRLAGTTDTQYF. The CDR3 DNA follows: TGTGCCAGCAGTCAGAGACTAGCGGGGACCACAGATACGCAGTATTTT.

CDR3 region: CASIQSTGSNQPQHF. For the CDR3, the DNA is TGTGCCAGTATACAGTCAACAGGTAGCAATCAGCCCCAGCATTTT. This sequence joins TRBV6-1 and TRBJ1-5, with D perhaps matching TRBD1 (5 bases). Trimming removed 9 bases at V and 0 bases at J, with 15 bases between. This CDR3 is built from 15 residues. The germline CDR1 and CDR2 sequences are MNHNS and SASEGT.

CDR3 bases: TGCGCCAGCAGCCCGACTAGCGGGAGAGCGAGCACAGATACGCAGTATTTT. Translating gives CASSPTSGRASTDTQYF. The chain employs TRBV5-1 and TRBJ2-3, with 12 bases aligning to TRBD2. With V trimmed by 4 bases and J by 0 bases, 6 bases remained unmatched. Germline-derived CDR1 and CDR2 are SGHRS and YFSETQ. The CDR3 runs 17 residues.

The rearrangement joins TRBV7-9 to TRBJ1-4; D is possibly TRBD1 (6 bases). The CDR3 contains 16 residues. In germline, CDR1 is SEHNR, CDR2 FQNEAQ (reference sequence). V gave up 4 bases and J gave up 5 bases, with 17 bases separating them. CDR3 DNA: TGTGCCAGCAGCTCCCGGGGGGGGCGACTAAATGAAAAACTGTTTTTT. This gives the protein CASSSRGGRLNEKLFF.